These T cell receptor beta chains were read from a single sample in a study of T cell responses to AZD1222 COVID-19 vaccine. The protocol was immunoSEQ multiplex PCR, while the TCRdb copy is restricted to in-frame clones and leaves out a portion. The sample lists about 150,000 clones; under 95% were seen once. Sample: peripheral blood, taken 28 days after the second AZD1222 dose. These receptors were obtained from an adult who received the AZD1222 COVID-19 vaccine. CDR3s include the opening cysteine and the closing phenylalanine or tryptophan. A D gene is named only where the DNA matches it firmly. The listing skips clone size in some rows; elsewhere it reads once, few, many or a size class.

d_call,clone_size,j_call,v_call,cdr3_nt,cdr3_aa
TRBD1,NA,TRBJ1-1,TRBV5-6,TGTGCCAGCAGCCCAGACAGGGGTATGAGGTTGGCTGAAGCTTTCTTT,CASSPDRGMRLAEAFF
NA,NA,TRBJ2-6,TRBV24-1,TGTGCCACCAGTGATCCCAAAGAAGAGAGTAACAGGGCCTCTGGGGCCAACGTCCTGACTTTC,CATSDPKEESNRASGANVLTF
TRBD2,NA,TRBJ2-7,TRBV6-2/TRBV6-3,TGTGCCAGCAGTATACTAGCGGACGAGCAGTACTTC,CASSILADEQYF
TRBD1,NA,TRBJ1-5,TRBV28,TGTGCCAGCAGTTCCGGACAGGGGGATCAGCCCCAGCATTTT,CASSSGQGDQPQHF
NA,NA,TRBJ2-3,TRBV18,TGTGCCACCCATCGAGCGGATACGCAGTATTTT,CATHRADTQYF
NA,NA,TRBJ1-5,TRBV4-1,TGCGCCAGCAGCCAAGATCTGGGGGTTCTACGGCCCCAGCATTTT,CASSQDLGVLRPQHF
TRBD2,once,TRBJ2-1,TRBV7-3,TGTGCCAGCAGCTTCCCTCTAGCGGGAGGCCCGAATGAGCAGTTCTTC,CASSFPLAGGPNEQFF
NA,NA,TRBJ1-2,TRBV5-1,TGCGCCAGCAGCGCCCAGGGGTTTATCTATGGCTACACCTTC,CASSAQGFIYGYTF
NA,NA,TRBJ1-2,TRBV11-2,TGTGCCAGCATGAGCCCCAGGGGATGGTATGGCTACACCTTC,CASMSPRGWYGYTF
NA,NA,TRBJ1-4,TRBV19,TGTGCCAGTAGTATAGCCAGGGTCGATGAAAAACTGTTTTTT,CASSIARVDEKLFF
TRBD2,NA,TRBJ2-2,TRBV7-9,TGTGCCAGCAGCTTCGGGACTAAAAACACCGGGGAGCTGTTTTTT,CASSFGTKNTGELFF
TRBD1,NA,TRBJ2-7,TRBV19,TGTGCCAGTAGTACCTGGTTGAGGACAGGGAGCTCCTACGAGCAGTACTTC,CASSTWLRTGSSYEQYF
NA,NA,TRBJ2-7,TRBV5-4,TGTGCCAGCAGCTTGGAGCTGGGCGGGCAGTACTTC,CASSLELGGQYF
NA,NA,TRBJ1-3,TRBV5-5,TGTGCCAGCAGCTTGGTTTTAGGGTTCGGAAACACCATATATTTT,CASSLVLGFGNTIYF